A selection of T cell receptor beta chains follows, all from one sample in a study of blood T cell repertoires in COVID-19. Sequencing was performed with immunoSEQ multiplex PCR; in TCRdb, only in-frame clones are kept and a portion is missing. In the table there are some 73,000 clones, 73% of which are singletons. The sample was peripheral blood. The source of these receptors is a man in his sixties with acute or convalescent COVID-19. The CDR3 runs from the conserved cysteine through the conserved F or W. D genes are given only for firm matches. Clone sizes are given selectively: once, few, many, or a class where the clone is expanded.

D | J | length | size | V | CDR3 | DNA
TRBD1 | TRBJ1-1 | 14 | - | TRBV27 | CASRKGAGNTEAFF | TGTGCCAGCAGGAAGGGGGCAGGGAACACTGAAGCTTTCTTT
- | TRBJ1-5 | 13 | - | TRBV24-1 | CATSGDSNQPQHF | TGTGCCACCAGCGGAGATAGCAATCAGCCCCAGCATTTT
TRBD1 | TRBJ2-1 | 14 | few | TRBV24-1 | CATAGTGVYNEQFF | TGTGCCACCGCCGGGACAGGAGTTTACAATGAGCAGTTCTTC
TRBD2 | TRBJ2-3 | 16 | - | TRBV18 | CASSPVYAGGQDTQYF | TGTGCCAGCTCACCAGTGTATGCGGGGGGGCAAGATACGCAGTATTTT
- | TRBJ2-2 | 11 | many | TRBV19 | CASLGAGELFF | TGTGCCAGTTTGGGGGCGGGGGAGCTGTTTTTT
TRBD2 | TRBJ2-1 | 15 | - | TRBV18 | CASSPLASGRNEQFF | TGTGCCAGCTCACCACTGGCTAGCGGGAGGAATGAGCAGTTCTTC
- | TRBJ2-7 | 13 | few | TRBV5-4 | CASSNGQSYEQYF | TGTGCCAGCAGCAACGGACAGTCCTACGAGCAGTACTTC
- | TRBJ1-2 | 16 | few | TRBV11-1 | CASSPYGQTANYGYTF | TGTGCCAGCAGCCCCTACGGACAGACAGCTAACTATGGCTACACCTTC
- | TRBJ1-5 | 14 | - | TRBV25-1 | CASSDFGQDQPQHF | TGTGCCAGCAGTGATTTCGGTCAGGATCAGCCCCAGCATTTT
TRBD1 | TRBJ2-2 | 19 | - | TRBV19 | CASSIVGMDRGGNTGELFF | TGTGCCAGTAGTATAGTGGGGATGGACAGGGGGGGAAACACCGGGGAGCTGTTTTTT
TRBD1 | TRBJ2-3 | 16 | - | TRBV5-1 | CASSSTGTGSQDTQYF | TGCGCCAGCAGCTCTACCGGGACAGGGTCTCAAGATACGCAGTATTTT
TRBD1 | TRBJ1-2 | 17 | few | TRBV4-2 | CASSQGPTGEGNYGYTF | TGTGCCAGCAGCCAGGGTCCAACAGGGGAAGGTAACTATGGCTACACCTTC
TRBD1 | TRBJ1-4 | 15 | - | TRBV6-5 | CASRGTGTGDEKLFF | TGTGCCAGCAGAGGGACCGGGACAGGGGATGAAAAACTGTTTTTT
TRBD1 | TRBJ2-1 | 16 | once | TRBV9 | CASSVDQGESYNEQFF | TGTGCCAGCAGCGTGGACCAGGGGGAATCCTACAATGAGCAGTTCTTC
TRBD2 | TRBJ2-7 | 13 | - | TRBV10-2 | CASRGLANSEQYF | TGCGCCAGCCGCGGACTAGCAAACAGCGAGCAGTACTTC
TRBD2 | TRBJ2-3 | 15 | - | TRBV7-6 | CASSQTSGSTDTQYF | TGTGCCAGCAGCCAAACTAGCGGGAGCACAGATACGCAGTATTTT
TRBD1 | TRBJ2-1 | 13 | - | TRBV11-1 | CASSLNRGDEQFF | TGTGCCAGCAGCTTAAACAGGGGCGATGAGCAGTTCTTC
TRBD2 | TRBJ2-5 | 14 | - | TRBV24-1 | CATSDYGGQETQYF | TGTGCCACCAGTGATTACGGGGGGCAAGAGACCCAGTACTTC
- | TRBJ1-3 | 13 | - | TRBV7-3 | CASSPDSGNTIYF | TGTGCCAGCAGCCCCGACAGCGGAAACACCATATATTTT
- | TRBJ1-2 | 13 | few | TRBV7-9 | CASSPTGTYGYTF | TGTGCCAGCAGCCCAACAGGGACCTATGGCTACACCTTC
TRBD1 | TRBJ1-2 | 14 | many | TRBV30 | CALGQGGTNYGYTF | TGTGCCTTGGGACAGGGCGGGACTAACTATGGCTACACCTTC
TRBD2 | TRBJ2-5 | 16 | few | TRBV19 | CASSLPTAGGFETQYF | TGTGCCAGTAGTCTTCCCACGGCGGGGGGTTTCGAGACCCAGTACTTC
TRBD2 | TRBJ2-3 | 15 | - | TRBV7-3 | CASSLSGSGGNTQYF | TGTGCCAGCAGCCTTAGCGGGAGCGGCGGTAATACGCAGTATTTT
TRBD2 | TRBJ2-2 | 16 | - | TRBV7-9 | CASPLTSASNTGELFF | TGTGCCAGCCCTTTGACTAGCGCCTCGAACACCGGGGAGCTGTTTTTT
- | TRBJ1-1 | 15 | - | TRBV6-1 | CASSEFLGENTEAFF | TGTGCCAGCAGTGAATTTCTCGGGGAGAACACTGAAGCTTTCTTT
TRBD1 | TRBJ1-4 | 14 | - | TRBV9 | CASSGTGKREKLFF | TGTGCCAGCAGCGGGACAGGGAAAAGAGAAAAACTGTTTTTT
TRBD1 | TRBJ1-2 | 16 | - | TRBV3-1/TRBV3-2 | CASSQGRTGVAYGYTF | TGTGCCAGCAGCCAAGGGCGGACAGGGGTCGCCTATGGCTACACCTTC
TRBD2 | TRBJ2-3 | 14 | - | TRBV30 | CAWRLAGGGDTQYF | TGTGCCTGGAGGCTAGCGGGGGGCGGAGATACGCAGTATTTT
- | TRBJ1-3 | 16 | - | TRBV7-2 | CASSLTGGRAGNTIYF | TGTGCCAGCAGCTTGACCGGCGGGAGGGCTGGAAACACCATATATTTT
- | TRBJ2-2 | 16 | - | TRBV4-1 | CASSQGIGENTGELFF | TGCGCCAGCAGCCAAGGGATAGGGGAGAACACCGGGGAGCTGTTTTTT
TRBD2 | TRBJ2-1 | 15 | few | TRBV6-5 | CASMTGTSRSNEQFF | TGTGCCAGCATGACCGGGACTAGTAGAAGCAATGAGCAGTTCTTC
- | TRBJ2-1 | 14 | - | TRBV7-3 | CASSATVTYNEQFF | TGTGCCAGCAGCGCGACAGTTACCTACAATGAGCAGTTCTTC
TRBD1 | TRBJ1-1 | 18 | - | TRBV18 | CASSPVKFFRGENTEAFF | TGTGCCAGCTCACCCGTGAAGTTTTTCAGGGGGGAGAACACTGAAGCTTTCTTT
- | TRBJ1-1 | 15 | - | TRBV19 | CASSVLLGGDTEAFF | TGTGCCAGTAGTGTACTCCTCGGGGGGGACACTGAAGCTTTCTTT
TRBD2 | TRBJ2-7 | 16 | - | TRBV7-8 | CASSVTSSGSAYEQYF | TGTGCCAGCAGCGTTACCTCTAGCGGGAGTGCCTACGAGCAGTACTTC
- | TRBJ1-1 | 14 | many | TRBV27 | CATFPFGKEDEAFF | TGTGCCACGTTTCCTTTCGGGAAGGAGGATGAAGCTTTCTTT
- | TRBJ2-3 | 12 | - | TRBV12-3/TRBV12-4 | CASRSRSDTQYF | TGTGCCAGCAGGTCCAGGTCGGATACGCAGTATTTT
- | TRBJ1-5 | 13 | - | TRBV27 | CASSAGPNQPQHF | TGTGCCAGCAGTGCGGGGCCGAATCAGCCCCAGCATTTT
- | TRBJ1-4 | 17 | - | TRBV4-1 | CASSQGGKGQSREKLFF | TGCGCCAGCAGCCAAGGAGGGAAAGGACAGTCTCGTGAAAAACTGTTTTTT
TRBD1 | TRBJ1-5 | 14 | - | TRBV11-2 | CASDTGASNQPQHF | TGTGCCAGTGATACAGGGGCAAGCAATCAGCCCCAGCATTTT
- | TRBJ1-3 | 13 | - | TRBV11-2 | CASSSNSGNTIYF | TGTGCCAGCAGCTCTAACTCTGGAAACACCATATATTTT
TRBD2 | TRBJ2-1 | 15 | many | TRBV20-1 | CSASRASGVYNEQFF | TGCAGTGCTAGTCGGGCTAGCGGAGTCTACAATGAGCAGTTCTTC
- | TRBJ1-1 | 13 | - | TRBV6-6 | CASSSHDRDFAFF | TGTGCCAGCAGTTCCCACGACCGGGACTTTGCTTTCTTT
TRBD2 | TRBJ2-1 | 17 | - | TRBV6-1 | CASSELSGASGYNEQFF | TGTGCCAGCAGTGAGTTATCCGGGGCTAGCGGTTACAATGAGCAGTTCTTC
- | TRBJ1-4 | 15 | - | TRBV4-1 | CASSLRTVEYEKLFF | TGCGCCAGCAGCCTGCGGACAGTTGAGTATGAAAAACTGTTTTTT
- | TRBJ2-2 | 14 | - | TRBV19 | CASRDRAETGELFF | TGTGCCAGTAGGGACAGAGCTGAGACCGGGGAGCTGTTTTTT
- | TRBJ1-2 | 14 | - | TRBV6-5 | CASSTGALTAGYTF | TGTGCCAGCAGCACTGGGGCCCTAACGGCGGGCTACACCTTC
- | TRBJ2-3 | 14 | few | TRBV29-1 | CSVERGSVTDTQYF | TGCAGCGTTGAAAGGGGGTCCGTCACAGATACGCAGTATTTT
TRBD2 | TRBJ2-1 | 16 | - | TRBV11-2 | CASSLGVRLAGFEQFF | TGTGCCAGCAGCTTAGGTGTAAGACTAGCGGGTTTTGAGCAGTTCTTC
TRBD1 | TRBJ2-5 | 14 | once | TRBV24-1 | CATSTGALGETQYF | TGTGCCACCAGCACAGGGGCGCTAGGGGAGACCCAGTACTTC
- | TRBJ1-1 | 15 | - | TRBV9 | CASSAAGRGNTEAFF | TGTGCCAGCAGCGCCGCAGGGAGGGGGAACACTGAAGCTTTCTTT
- | TRBJ1-4 | 15 | - | TRBV5-6 | CASSLNSDANEKLFF | TGTGCCAGCAGCTTGAATTCAGATGCTAATGAAAAACTGTTTTTT
- | TRBJ1-2 | 15 | - | TRBV4-1 | CASSPTGSRLDGYTF | TGCGCCAGCAGCCCCACGGGGAGCAGGTTGGATGGCTACACCTTC
- | TRBJ1-5 | 15 | - | TRBV19 | CASSGGGRGNQPQHF | TGTGCCAGTAGTGGGGGGGGAAGGGGCAATCAGCCCCAGCATTTT